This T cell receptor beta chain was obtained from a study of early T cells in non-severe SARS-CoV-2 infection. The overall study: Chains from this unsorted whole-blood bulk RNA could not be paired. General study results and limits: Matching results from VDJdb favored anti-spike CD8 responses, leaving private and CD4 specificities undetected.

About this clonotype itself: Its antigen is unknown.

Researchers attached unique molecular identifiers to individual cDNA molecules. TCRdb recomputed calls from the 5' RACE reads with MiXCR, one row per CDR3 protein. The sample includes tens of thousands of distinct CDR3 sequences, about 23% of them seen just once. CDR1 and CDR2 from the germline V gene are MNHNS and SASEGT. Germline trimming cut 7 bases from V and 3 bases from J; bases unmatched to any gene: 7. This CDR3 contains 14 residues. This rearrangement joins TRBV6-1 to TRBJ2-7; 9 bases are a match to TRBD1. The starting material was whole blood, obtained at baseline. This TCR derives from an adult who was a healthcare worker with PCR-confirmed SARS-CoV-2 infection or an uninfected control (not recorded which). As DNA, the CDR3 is TGTGCCAGCACCCCGGGACAGGGCATCTACGAGCAGTACTTC. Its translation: CASTPGQGIYEQYF.